The clone carrying this T cell receptor (beta chain) occurred many times. What it recognizes is unknown. The sample belongs to a study of T cells in Graves' hyperthyroidism and ophthalmopathy. The source material, RNA transcripts, was used to amplify TCR beta CDR3 regions. RT-PCR in the first round (using the HTBI primer set) targeted the TCR CDR3. Via MiXCR, TCRdb re-called the multiplex PCR reads, giving one row per CDR3 protein. The sample records a few hundred thousand distinct CDR3 sequences, around 50% being singletons. CDR3 length: 15 amino acids. Trimming pared 3 bases from V and 2 bases from J, leaving 11 bases between. Per germline, CDR1 LNHDA and CDR2 SQIVND (reference sequence). The diagnostic basis comprised clinical symptoms, serum thyroxine and TRAb, thyroid ultrasound and orbital computed tomography. Notes on the study in general: The model predicted ophthalmopathy a median roughly six months before onset. The blood repertoire included most of the expanded thyroid clonotypes above 0.001.

The chain has TRBV19 and TRBJ1-5; D gene unclear. This clonotype was obtained from an adult woman with Graves' disease, either hyperthyroidism or ophthalmopathy (not recorded which). Sequences were obtained from peripheral blood or thyroid tissue (not recorded which). CDR3 sequence: CASSIWVTGNQPQHF. In nucleotides, the CDR3 is TGTGCCAGTAGTATCTGGGTTACTGGCAATCAGCCCCAGCATTTT.